One and the same sample provided the 13 T cell receptor beta chains below, sequenced in a study of T-cell reconstitution after alpha-beta-depleted transplantation in children. Preparation of the TCRbeta library involved a method that used unique molecular identifiers. TCRdb independently ran MiXCR on the PCR reads; one entry per CDR3 protein. The data hold more than 250,000 distinct CDR3 sequences, with approximately 9.6% observed a single time. Sequenced material: PBMCs from the stem cell graft donor, taken from the stem cell graft. The receptor source for this set is a human donor who donated a stem cell graft to a child with SCID.

V gene TRBV5-1 combines with J gene TRBJ2-7, with D perhaps matching TRBD2 (6 bases). V lost 3 bases and J 5 bases, leaving 27 bases between the germline ends. CDR3 length: 18 residues. Germline loops: CDR1 SGHRS, CDR2 YFSETQ. In DNA, the CDR3 is TGCGCCAGCAGCTCCTACCTTTGGGCGGGGATGTCGGGTCACGAGCAGTACTTC. It specifies CASSSYLWAGMSGHEQYF.

In its sample, this clonotype was seen a few times. The J gene is TRBJ1-5, the V gene TRBV10-2, with D possibly being TRBD1 (5 bases). Germline CDR1 WSHSY, CDR2 SAAADI. This CDR3 has 14 amino acids. The V end lost 11 bases, the J end lost 3 bases, and 17 bases lay between the germline ends. The DNA of the CDR3 is TGCGCCGGAGGGACTGGAAGACTCAATCAGCCCCAGCATTTT. It translates to CAGGTGRLNQPQHF.

In the case of this clonotype: This may arise from a read error, as a much more abundant clone is one base away. This chain joins TRBV12-1 and TRBJ2-2. TRBV12-1 is given as a pseudogene. This CDR3 has 15 amino acids. The CDR3 region is CASSLRHANTGELFF. In DNA form, the CDR3 reads TGTGCCAGCAGCTTAAGACACGCGAACACCGGGGAGCTGTTTTTT.

The CDR3 DNA reads TGTGCCAGCAGCCAAGATGGGGACAGCTATAATGAAAAACTGTTTTTT. As protein: CASSQDGDSYNEKLFF. This chain links TRBV4-2 with TRBJ1-4, with 7 bases identical to TRBD1. The germline CDR1 and CDR2 sequences are LGHNA and YNFKEQ. V lost 0 bases to trimming and J lost 4 bases; unmatched junction nucleotides: 5. The CDR3 runs to 16 residues.

This chain joins TRBV7-9 and TRBJ2-7; 10 nucleotides line up with TRBD1. The CDR3 is 13 residues long. Germline lookup yields CDR1 SEHNR and CDR2 FQNEAQ (reference sequence). J was trimmed by 4 bases and V by 7 bases; bases with no gene match: 4. The CDR3 region has the DNA TGTGCCAGCACGGGACAGGGGATTTACGAGCAGTACTTC. Protein: CASTGQGIYEQYF. The full variable domain, completed using reference TRBV7-9 and TRBJ2-7, is DTGVSQNPRHKITKRGQNVTFRCDPISEHNRLYWYRQTLGQGPEFLTYFQNEAQLEKSRLLSDRFSAERPKGSFSTLEIQRTEQGDSAMYLCASTGQGIYEQYFGPGTRLTVT.

This clonotype was seen more than once but under ten times. V usage is TRBV5-1 and J usage is TRBJ2-1; 12 bases fit TRBD2. Germline CDR1 SGHRS, CDR2 YFSETQ. The junction had 7 bases not matched to a gene; V was cut back by 5 bases and J by 7 bases. CDR3 length equals 15 residues. Here the CDR3 reads CASSFTSGGLNEQFF. The CDR3 bases are TGCGCCAGCAGTTTTACTAGCGGGGGGTTGAATGAGCAGTTCTTC.

This clonotype was observed a few times. The chain employs TRBV3-1 and TRBJ2-1; 9 positions match TRBD2. J lost 5 bases, V lost 5 bases, and 4 bases had no gene match. The CDR3 extends over 14 amino acids. Per the germline V gene, CDR1 is LGHDT and CDR2 is YNNKEL (reference sequence). This CDR3 is CASSYSGGDNEQFF. In nucleotides, the CDR3 is TGTGCCAGCAGCTATAGCGGGGGAGACAATGAGCAGTTCTTC.

CDR3 region: CSALGLENTGELFF. CDR3 DNA sequence: TGCAGTGCTCTTGGGCTAGAGAACACCGGGGAGCTGTTTTTT. This rearrangement joins TRBV20-1 to TRBJ2-2, with D hard to call. The V and J ends lost 5 bases and 1 base respectively, with 11 bases between them. Germline assignment: CDR1 DFQATT and CDR2 SNEGSKA (reference sequence). This CDR3 has 14 amino acids.

This clonotype came up a few times. The chain has TRBV2 and TRBJ2-3, with a possible D match to TRBD1 (6 bases). Germline V gene lookup returns CDR1 SNHLY and CDR2 FYNNEI. Between the trimmed V and J ends, which lost 7 bases and 13 bases, there was a span of 18 bases. The CDR3 covers 12 residues. The CDR3 nucleotides are TGTGCCAGCAAGCCCCGGGACAAACACAAGTATTTT. This translates into CASKPRDKHKYF.

The V and J genes are TRBV12-3 or TRBV12-4 and TRBJ1-1; possibly TRBD1 for D (5 bases). V lost 6 bases and J 5 bases, leaving 13 bases between the germline ends. This CDR3 is built from 13 residues. CDR3 loop: CASRPGGWTEAFF. CDR3 DNA sequence: TGTGCCAGCAGGCCCGGGGGGTGGACTGAAGCTTTCTTT.

This clonotype has more than one count but fewer than ten. The chain links TRBV7-3 to TRBJ1-1; 8 bases agree with TRBD1. Trimming removed 4 bases from V and 3 bases from J; junction bases left unmatched: 10. The CDR3 spans 16 residues. Germline assignment: CDR1 SGHTA and CDR2 FQGTGA. Here the CDR3 reads CASSSRGQGGDTEAFF. In nucleotides, the CDR3 is TGTGCCAGCAGCTCTCGAGGACAGGGCGGGGACACTGAAGCTTTCTTT.

This clonotype was found a few times. This chain uses TRBV20-1 with TRBJ1-2; 8 nucleotides match TRBD1. The CDR3 contains 14 residues. Trimming cost V 5 bases and J 2 bases; bases outside gene matches: 7. Germline CDR1 and CDR2: DFQATT and SNEGSKA (reference sequence). CDR3: CSAARTGINYGYTF. The CDR3 DNA reads TGCAGTGCTGCCAGGACAGGGATAAACTATGGCTACACCTTC.

This clonotype was seen a handful of times. The chain recombines TRBV12-3 or TRBV12-4 with TRBJ2-3; D might be TRBD1 (5 bases). This CDR3 has 14 amino acids. V was clipped by 4 bases and J by 1 base, with 9 bases between them. The CDR3 loop is CASSSLTGTDTQYF. The CDR3, as DNA: TGTGCCAGCAGTTCCCTGACAGGCACAGATACGCAGTATTTT.